This T cell receptor beta chain was observed in a study of T cells in Graves' hyperthyroidism and ophthalmopathy. This clonotype was detected ten times or more. Antigen: not known. The study excluded patients with uncontrolled infection, other autoimmune disease, pregnancy or lactation. Out of about 10 ml of fresh peripheral blood came the PBMCs. General study findings and limits: Model-based prediction identified ophthalmopathy a median 6.5 months prior to its onset.

The CDR3 has 12 residues. V dropped 3 bases and J dropped 4 bases, with 7 bases sitting between them. From germline, CDR1 is SEHNR and CDR2 FQNEAQ (reference sequence). From RNA transcripts, TCR beta CDR3 regions were amplified. A set of HTBI primers served as the primers for a first-round RT-PCR of the TCR CDR3. TCRdb processed the multiplex PCR reads anew with MiXCR; each CDR3 protein has one entry. Of hundreds of thousands of distinct CDR3 sequences in the sample, about a sixth were seen once. The sequenced material came from blood. The J gene is TRBJ2-7, the V gene TRBV7-9; D gene uncertain. This TCR came from a woman aged 40 to 49 with Graves' ophthalmopathy. As DNA, the CDR3 is TGTGCCAGCAGCTTGGGGTTTTACGAGCAGTACTTC. It is translated as CASSLGFYEQYF.